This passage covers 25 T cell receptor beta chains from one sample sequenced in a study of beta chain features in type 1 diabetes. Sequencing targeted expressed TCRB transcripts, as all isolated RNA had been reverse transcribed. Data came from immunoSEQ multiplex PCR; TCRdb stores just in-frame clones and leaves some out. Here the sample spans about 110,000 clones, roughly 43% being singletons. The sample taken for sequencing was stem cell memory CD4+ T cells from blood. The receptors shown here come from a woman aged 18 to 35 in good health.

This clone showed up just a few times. Written as DNA, the CDR3 is TGTGCCAGTAGGACGACAGGTATGGACAATGAGCAGTTCTTC. Translation gives CASRTTGMDNEQFF. This rearrangement joins TRBV19 to TRBJ2-1; the D gene is possibly TRBD1 (6 bases). The CDR3 extends over 14 amino acids. Germline V gene data show CDR1 as LNHDA and CDR2 as SQIVND (reference sequence). The V and J ends lost 6 bases and 5 bases respectively, with 14 bases between them. The entire variable domain, with the rest obtained from reference TRBV19 and TRBJ2-1, is as follows: DGGITQSPKYLFRKEGQNVTLSCEQNLNHDAMYWYRQDPGQGLRLIYYSQIVNDFQKGDIAEGYSVSREKKESFPLTVTSAQKNPTAFYLCASRTTGMDNEQFFGPGTRLTVL.

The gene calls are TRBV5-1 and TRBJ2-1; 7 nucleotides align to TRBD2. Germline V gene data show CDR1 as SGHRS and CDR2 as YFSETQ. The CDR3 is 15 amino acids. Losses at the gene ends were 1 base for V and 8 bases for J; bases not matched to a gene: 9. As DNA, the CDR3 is TGCGCCAGCAGCTTGATGGCGGGAGTTAGCGATGAGCAGTTCTTC. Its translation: CASSLMAGVSDEQFF.

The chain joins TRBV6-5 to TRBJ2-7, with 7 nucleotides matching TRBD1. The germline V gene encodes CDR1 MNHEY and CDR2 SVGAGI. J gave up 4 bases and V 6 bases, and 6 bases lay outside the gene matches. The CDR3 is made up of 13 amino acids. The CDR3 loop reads CASRRQGDYEQYF. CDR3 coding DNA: TGTGCCAGCAGAAGACAGGGCGATTACGAGCAGTACTTC.

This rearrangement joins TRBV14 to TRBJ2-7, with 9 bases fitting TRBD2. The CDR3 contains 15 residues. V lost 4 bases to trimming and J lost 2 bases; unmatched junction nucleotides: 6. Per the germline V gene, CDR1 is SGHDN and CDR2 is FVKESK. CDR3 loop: CASSRQGGRAYEQYF. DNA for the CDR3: TGTGCCAGCAGCCGTCAAGGCGGGAGGGCCTACGAGCAGTACTTC.

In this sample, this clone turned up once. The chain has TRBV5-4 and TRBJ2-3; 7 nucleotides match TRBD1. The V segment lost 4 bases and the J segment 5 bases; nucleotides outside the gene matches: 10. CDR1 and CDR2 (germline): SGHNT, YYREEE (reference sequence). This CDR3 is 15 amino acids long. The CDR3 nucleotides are TGTGCCAGCAGCCCGGACAGGTCACGGATAGATACGCAGTATTTT. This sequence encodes CASSPDRSRIDTQYF.

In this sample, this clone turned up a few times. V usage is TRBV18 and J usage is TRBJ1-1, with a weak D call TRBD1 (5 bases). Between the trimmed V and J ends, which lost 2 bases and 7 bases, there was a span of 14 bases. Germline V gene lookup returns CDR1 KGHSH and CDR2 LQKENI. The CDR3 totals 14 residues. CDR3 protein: CASSPKGVGDEAFF. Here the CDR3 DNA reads TGTGCCAGCTCACCAAAAGGGGTAGGGGATGAAGCTTTCTTT.

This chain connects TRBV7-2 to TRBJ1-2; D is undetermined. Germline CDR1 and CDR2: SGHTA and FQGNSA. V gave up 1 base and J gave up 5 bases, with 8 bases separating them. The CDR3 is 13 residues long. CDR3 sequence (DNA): TGTGCCAGCAGCTTAGGGCGGCGATATGGCTACACCTTC. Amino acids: CASSLGRRYGYTF.

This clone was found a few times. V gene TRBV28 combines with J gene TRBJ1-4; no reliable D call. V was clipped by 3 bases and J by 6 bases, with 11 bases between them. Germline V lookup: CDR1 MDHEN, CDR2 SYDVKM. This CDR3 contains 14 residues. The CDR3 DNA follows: TGTGCCAGCAGTTTTTCGTTAGCGGATGAAAAACTGTTTTTT. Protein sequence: CASSFSLADEKLFF.

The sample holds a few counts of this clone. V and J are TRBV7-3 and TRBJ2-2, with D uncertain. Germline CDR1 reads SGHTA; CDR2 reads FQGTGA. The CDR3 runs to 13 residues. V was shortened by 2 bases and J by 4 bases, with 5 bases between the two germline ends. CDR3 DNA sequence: TGTGCCAGCAGCTTACACGGCACCGGGGAGCTGTTTTTT. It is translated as CASSLHGTGELFF.

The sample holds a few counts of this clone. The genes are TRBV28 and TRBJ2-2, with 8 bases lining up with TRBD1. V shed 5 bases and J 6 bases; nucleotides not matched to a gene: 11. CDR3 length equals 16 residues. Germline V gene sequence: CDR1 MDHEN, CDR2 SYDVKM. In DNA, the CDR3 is TGTGCCAGCAGTCTCCCGGCAGGGGGCCTGTCCGGGGAGCTGTTTTTT. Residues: CASSLPAGGLSGELFF.

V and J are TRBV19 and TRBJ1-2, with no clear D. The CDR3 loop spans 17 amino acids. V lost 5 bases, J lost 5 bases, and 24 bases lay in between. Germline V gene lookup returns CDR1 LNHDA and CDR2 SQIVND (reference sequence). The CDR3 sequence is CASSHDPTGYLWYGYTF. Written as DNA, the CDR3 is TGTGCCAGTAGTCACGACCCGACGGGGTACCTTTGGTATGGCTACACCTTC.

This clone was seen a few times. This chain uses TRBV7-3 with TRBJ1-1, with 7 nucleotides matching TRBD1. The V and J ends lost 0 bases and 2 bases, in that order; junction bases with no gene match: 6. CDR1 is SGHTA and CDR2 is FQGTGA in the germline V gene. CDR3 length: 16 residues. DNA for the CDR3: TGTGCCAGCAGCTTAACAGCTGGACAGGATAACACTGAAGCTTTCTTT. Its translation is CASSLTAGQDNTEAFF.

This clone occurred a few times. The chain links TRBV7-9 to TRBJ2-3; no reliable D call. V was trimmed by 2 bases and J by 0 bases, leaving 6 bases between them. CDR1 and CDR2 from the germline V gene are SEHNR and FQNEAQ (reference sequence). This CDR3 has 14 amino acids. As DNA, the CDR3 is TGTGCCAGCAGCTTAAGACAAAGCACAGATACGCAGTATTTT. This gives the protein CASSLRQSTDTQYF.

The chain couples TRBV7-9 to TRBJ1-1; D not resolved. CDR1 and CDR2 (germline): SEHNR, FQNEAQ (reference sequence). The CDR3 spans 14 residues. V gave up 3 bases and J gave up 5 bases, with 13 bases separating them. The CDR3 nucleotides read TGTGCCAGCAGCTTGAGAGGGTCGGAAACTGAAGCTTTCTTT. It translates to CASSLRGSETEAFF.

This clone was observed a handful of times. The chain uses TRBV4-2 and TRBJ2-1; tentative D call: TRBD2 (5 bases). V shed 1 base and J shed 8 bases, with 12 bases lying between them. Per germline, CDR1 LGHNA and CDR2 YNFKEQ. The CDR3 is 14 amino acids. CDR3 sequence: CASSQVTRVDEQFF. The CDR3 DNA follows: TGTGCCAGCAGCCAAGTGACGAGGGTGGATGAGCAGTTCTTC.

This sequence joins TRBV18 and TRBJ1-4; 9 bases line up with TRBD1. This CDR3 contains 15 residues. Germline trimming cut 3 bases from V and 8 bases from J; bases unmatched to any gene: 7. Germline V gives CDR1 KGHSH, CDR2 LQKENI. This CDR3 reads CASSPLGQGGEKLFF. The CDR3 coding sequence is TGTGCCAGCTCACCCTTGGGACAGGGCGGAGAAAAACTGTTTTTT. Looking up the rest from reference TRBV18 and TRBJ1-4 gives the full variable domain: NAGVMQNPRHLVRRRGQEARLRCSPMKGHSHVYWYRQLPEEGLKFMVYLQKENIIDESGMPKERFSAEFPKEGPSILRIQQVVRGDSAAYFCASSPLGQGGEKLFFGSGTQLSVL.

DNA of the CDR3: TGCAGTGCTCTCACAGATACGCAGTATTTT. This sequence encodes CSALTDTQYF. The rearrangement uses TRBV20-1 and TRBJ2-3; D remains unclear. The CDR3 runs to 10 residues. The V end lost 5 bases, the J end lost 2 bases, and 2 bases lay between the germline ends. The germline gives CDR1 DFQATT, CDR2 SNEGSKA (reference sequence).

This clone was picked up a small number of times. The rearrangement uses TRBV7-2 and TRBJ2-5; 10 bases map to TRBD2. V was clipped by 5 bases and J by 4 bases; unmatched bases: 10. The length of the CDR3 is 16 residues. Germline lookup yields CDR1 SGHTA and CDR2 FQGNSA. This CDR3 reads CASSPASGSTGETQYF. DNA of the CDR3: TGTGCCAGCAGCCCAGCTAGCGGGAGTACGGGAGAGACCCAGTACTTC.

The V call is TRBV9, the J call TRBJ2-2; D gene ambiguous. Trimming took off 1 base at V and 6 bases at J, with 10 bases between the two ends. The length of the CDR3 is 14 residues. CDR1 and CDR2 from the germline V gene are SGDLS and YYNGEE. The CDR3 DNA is TGTGCCAGCAGCGTAAGGCGGTTTGCCGGGGAGCTGTTTTTT. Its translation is CASSVRRFAGELFF. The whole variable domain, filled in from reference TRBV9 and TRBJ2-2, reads DSGVTQTPKHLITATGQRVTLRCSPRSGDLSVYWYQQSLDQGLQFLIQYYNGEERAKGNILERFSAQQFPDLHSELNLSSLELGDSALYFCASSVRRFAGELFFGEGSRLTVL.

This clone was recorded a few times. CDR3 coding DNA: TGTGCCAGTAGTCGACTGACCGAAGCTTTCTTT. Its protein is CASSRLTEAFF. The chain uses TRBV19 and TRBJ1-1; D gene unclear. Trimming pared 5 bases from V and 8 bases from J, leaving 9 bases between. CDR3 length: 11 residues. In germline, CDR1 is LNHDA, CDR2 SQIVND (reference sequence). Variable domain in full (rest from reference TRBV19 and TRBJ1-1): DGGITQSPKYLFRKEGQNVTLSCEQNLNHDAMYWYRQDPGQGLRLIYYSQIVNDFQKGDIAEGYSVSREKKESFPLTVTSAQKNPTAFYLCASSRLTEAFFGQGTRLTVV.

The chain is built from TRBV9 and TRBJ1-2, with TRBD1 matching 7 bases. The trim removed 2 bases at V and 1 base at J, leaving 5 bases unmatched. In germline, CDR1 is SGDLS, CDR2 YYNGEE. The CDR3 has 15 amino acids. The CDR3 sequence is CASSVRDRFNYGYTF. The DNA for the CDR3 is TGTGCCAGCAGCGTCAGGGACAGATTTAACTATGGCTACACCTTC.

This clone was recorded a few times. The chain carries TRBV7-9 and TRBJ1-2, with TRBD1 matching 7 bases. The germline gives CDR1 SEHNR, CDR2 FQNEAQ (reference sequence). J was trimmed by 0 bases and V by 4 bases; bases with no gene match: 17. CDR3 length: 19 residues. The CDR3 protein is CASSSQPGTASPTNYGYTF. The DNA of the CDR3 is TGTGCCAGCAGCTCACAACCCGGGACAGCATCCCCAACTAACTATGGCTACACCTTC.

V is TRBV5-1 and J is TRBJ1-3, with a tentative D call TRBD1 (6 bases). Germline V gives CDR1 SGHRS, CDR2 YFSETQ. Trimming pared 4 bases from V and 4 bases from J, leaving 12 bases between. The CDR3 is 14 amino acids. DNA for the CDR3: TGCGCCAGCAGCCGGGACAAACAGGGAAACACCATATATTTT. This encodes CASSRDKQGNTIYF. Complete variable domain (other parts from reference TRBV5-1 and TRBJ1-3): KAGVTQTPRYLIKTRGQQVTLSCSPISGHRSVSWYQQTPGQGLQFLFEYFSETQRNKGNFPGRFSGRQFSNSRSEMNVSTLELGDSALYLCASSRDKQGNTIYFGEGSWLTVV.

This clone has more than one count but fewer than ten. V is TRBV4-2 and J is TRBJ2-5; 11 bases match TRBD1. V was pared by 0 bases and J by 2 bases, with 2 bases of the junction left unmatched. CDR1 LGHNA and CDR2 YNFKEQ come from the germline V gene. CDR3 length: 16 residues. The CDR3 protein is CASSQDGTGGQETQYF. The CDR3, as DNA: TGTGCCAGCAGCCAAGATGGGACAGGGGGGCAAGAGACCCAGTACTTC.

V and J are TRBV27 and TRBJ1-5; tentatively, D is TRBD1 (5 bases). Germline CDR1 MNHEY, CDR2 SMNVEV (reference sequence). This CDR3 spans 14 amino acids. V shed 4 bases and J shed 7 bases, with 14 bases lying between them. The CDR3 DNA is TGTGCCAGCAGTTCCAAGGAGGGGTTCCAGCCCCAGCATTTT. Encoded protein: CASSSKEGFQPQHF.